The clone carrying this T cell receptor beta chain was seen at least ten times. Memory CD4+ T cells were sorted as CD4+CD45RO+CD25- cells. Germline assignment: CDR1 MNHNY and CDR2 SVGAGI (reference sequence). This CDR3 is built from 15 residues. The V gene lost 6 bases and the J gene lost 4 bases, with 15 bases spanning the gap. TCRdb reprocessed the 5' RACE reads via MiXCR and lists one record per CDR3 protein. The repertoire consists of around 30,000 distinct CDR3 sequences, with roughly a quarter occurring once and the leading ten covering around 4%. This sequence was found in a female donor with breast cancer. Sequencing input: memory CD4+ T cells sorted from blood. The subset: memory CD4+ T cells, CD4+CD45RO+CD25-. The chain has TRBV6-6 and TRBJ2-2, with TRBD2 as a possible D gene (6 bases). The CDR3 region has the DNA TGTGCCAGCAGCAAACGGGACTCTGCCACCGGGGAGCTGTTTTTT. The encoded protein is CASSKRDSATGELFF.